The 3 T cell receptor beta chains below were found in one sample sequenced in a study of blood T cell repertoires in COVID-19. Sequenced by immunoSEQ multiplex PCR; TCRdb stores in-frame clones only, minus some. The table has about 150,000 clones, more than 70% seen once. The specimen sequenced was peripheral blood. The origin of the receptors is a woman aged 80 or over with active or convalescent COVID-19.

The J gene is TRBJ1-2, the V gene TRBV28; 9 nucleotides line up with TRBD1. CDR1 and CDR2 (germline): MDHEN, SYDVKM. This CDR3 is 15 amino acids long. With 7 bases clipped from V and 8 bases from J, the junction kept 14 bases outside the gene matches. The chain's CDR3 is CASNALGQGFEGYTF. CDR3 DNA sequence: TGTGCCAGCAATGCGTTGGGACAGGGATTTGAGGGCTACACCTTC.

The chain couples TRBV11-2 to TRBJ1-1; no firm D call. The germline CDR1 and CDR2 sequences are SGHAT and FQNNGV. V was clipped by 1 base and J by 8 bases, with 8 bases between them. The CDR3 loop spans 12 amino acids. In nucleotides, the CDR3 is TGTGCCAGCAGCTTAGCAGATGGCGAAGCTTTCTTT. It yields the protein CASSLADGEAFF.

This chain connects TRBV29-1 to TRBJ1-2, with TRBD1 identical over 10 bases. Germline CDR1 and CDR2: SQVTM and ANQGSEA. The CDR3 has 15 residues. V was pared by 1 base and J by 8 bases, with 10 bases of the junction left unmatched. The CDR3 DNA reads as TGCAGCGTTGAAGTTCCGGGACAGGGGTTGAAGGGCTACACCTTC. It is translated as CSVEVPGQGLKGYTF.